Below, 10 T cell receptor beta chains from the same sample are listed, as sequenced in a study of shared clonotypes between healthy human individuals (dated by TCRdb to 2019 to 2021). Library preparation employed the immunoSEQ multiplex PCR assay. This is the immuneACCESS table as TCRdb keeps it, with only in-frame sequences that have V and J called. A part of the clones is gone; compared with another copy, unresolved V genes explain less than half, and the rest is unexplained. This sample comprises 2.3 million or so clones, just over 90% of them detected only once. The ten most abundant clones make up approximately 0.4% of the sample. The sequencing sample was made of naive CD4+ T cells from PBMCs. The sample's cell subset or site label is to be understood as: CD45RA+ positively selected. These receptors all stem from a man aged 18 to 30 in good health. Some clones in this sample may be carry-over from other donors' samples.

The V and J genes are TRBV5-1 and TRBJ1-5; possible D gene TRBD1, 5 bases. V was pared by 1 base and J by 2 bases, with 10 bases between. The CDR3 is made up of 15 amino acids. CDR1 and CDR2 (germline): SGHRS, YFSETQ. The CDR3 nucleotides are TGCGCCAGCAGCTTGCTTGGGGACGGCAATCAGCCCCAGCATTTT. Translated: CASSLLGDGNQPQHF.

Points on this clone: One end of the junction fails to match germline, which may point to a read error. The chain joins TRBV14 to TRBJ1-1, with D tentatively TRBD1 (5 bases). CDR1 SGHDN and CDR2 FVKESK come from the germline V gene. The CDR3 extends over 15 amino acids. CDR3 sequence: CVSSQIGGEATEAFF. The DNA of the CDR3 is TGTGTCAGCAGCCAAATTGGGGGAGAAGCCACTGAAGCTTTCTTT.

The CDR3 DNA is TGTGCCAGCATTGGGCCGAGGCTCCAGCCCCAGCATTTT. Protein product: CASIGPRLQPQHF. This chain connects TRBV27 to TRBJ1-5; no definite D call. CDR1 is MNHEY and CDR2 is SMNVEV in the germline V gene (reference sequence). The CDR3 covers 13 residues. Trimming took 7 bases from V and 7 from J, leaving 14 bases between them.

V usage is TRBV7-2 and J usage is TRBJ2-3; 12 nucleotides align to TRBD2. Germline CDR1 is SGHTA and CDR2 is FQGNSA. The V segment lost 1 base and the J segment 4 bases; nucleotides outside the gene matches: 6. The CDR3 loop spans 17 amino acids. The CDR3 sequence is CASSLVLAGGGPDTQYF. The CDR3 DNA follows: TGTGCCAGCAGCTTAGTACTAGCGGGAGGCGGTCCAGATACGCAGTATTTT.

This CDR3 reads CASGAGVSNEQFF. CDR3 in DNA: TGTGCCAGCGGGGCGGGAGTAAGCAATGAGCAGTTCTTC. The chain links TRBV28 to TRBJ2-1, with 7 positions matching TRBD2. CDR3 length equals 13 residues. V lost 8 bases to trimming and J lost 6 bases; unmatched junction nucleotides: 7. The germline V gene has CDR1 MDHEN and CDR2 SYDVKM.

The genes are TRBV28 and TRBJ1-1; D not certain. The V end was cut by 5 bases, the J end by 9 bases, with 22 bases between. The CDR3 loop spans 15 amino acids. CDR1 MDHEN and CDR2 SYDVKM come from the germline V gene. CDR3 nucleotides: TGTGCCAGCAGTCCCGGTCAAGCGGGCAGCTCCAAAGCTTTCTTT. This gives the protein CASSPGQAGSSKAFF.

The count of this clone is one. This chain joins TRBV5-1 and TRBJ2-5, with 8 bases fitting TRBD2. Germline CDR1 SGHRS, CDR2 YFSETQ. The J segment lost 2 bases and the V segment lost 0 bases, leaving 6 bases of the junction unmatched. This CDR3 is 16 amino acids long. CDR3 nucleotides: TGCGCCAGCAGCTTGGCGGGGGGGGTCCTTCAAGAGACCCAGTACTTC. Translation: CASSLAGGVLQETQYF.

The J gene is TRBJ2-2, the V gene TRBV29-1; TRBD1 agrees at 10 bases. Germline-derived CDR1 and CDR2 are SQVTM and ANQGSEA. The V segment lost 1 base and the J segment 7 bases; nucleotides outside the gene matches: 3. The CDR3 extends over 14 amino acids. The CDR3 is CSVEVGQGFGELFF. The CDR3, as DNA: TGCAGCGTTGAAGTGGGACAGGGGTTCGGGGAGCTGTTTTTT.

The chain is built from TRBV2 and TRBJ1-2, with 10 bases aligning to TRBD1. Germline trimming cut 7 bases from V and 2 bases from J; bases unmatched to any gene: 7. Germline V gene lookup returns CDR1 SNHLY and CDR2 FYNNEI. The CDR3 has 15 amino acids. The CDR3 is CASNPGQGRNYGYTF. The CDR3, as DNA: TGTGCCAGCAACCCGGGACAGGGGAGGAACTATGGCTACACCTTC. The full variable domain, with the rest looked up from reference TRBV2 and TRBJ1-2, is EPEVTQTPSHQVTQMGQEVILRCVPISNHLYFYWYRQILGQKVEFLVSFYNNEISEKSEIFDDQFSVERPDGSNFTLKIRSTKLEDSAMYFCASNPGQGRNYGYTFGSGTRLTVV.

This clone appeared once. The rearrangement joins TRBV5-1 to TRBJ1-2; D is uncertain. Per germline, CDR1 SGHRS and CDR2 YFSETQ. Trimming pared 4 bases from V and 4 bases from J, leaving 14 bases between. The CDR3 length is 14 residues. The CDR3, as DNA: TGCGCCAGCAGCCCTCTGACGGGTCCCTATGGCTACACCTTC. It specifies CASSPLTGPYGYTF. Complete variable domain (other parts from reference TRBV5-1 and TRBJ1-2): KAGVTQTPRYLIKTRGQQVTLSCSPISGHRSVSWYQQTPGQGLQFLFEYFSETQRNKGNFPGRFSGRQFSNSRSEMNVSTLELGDSALYLCASSPLTGPYGYTFGSGTRLTVV.